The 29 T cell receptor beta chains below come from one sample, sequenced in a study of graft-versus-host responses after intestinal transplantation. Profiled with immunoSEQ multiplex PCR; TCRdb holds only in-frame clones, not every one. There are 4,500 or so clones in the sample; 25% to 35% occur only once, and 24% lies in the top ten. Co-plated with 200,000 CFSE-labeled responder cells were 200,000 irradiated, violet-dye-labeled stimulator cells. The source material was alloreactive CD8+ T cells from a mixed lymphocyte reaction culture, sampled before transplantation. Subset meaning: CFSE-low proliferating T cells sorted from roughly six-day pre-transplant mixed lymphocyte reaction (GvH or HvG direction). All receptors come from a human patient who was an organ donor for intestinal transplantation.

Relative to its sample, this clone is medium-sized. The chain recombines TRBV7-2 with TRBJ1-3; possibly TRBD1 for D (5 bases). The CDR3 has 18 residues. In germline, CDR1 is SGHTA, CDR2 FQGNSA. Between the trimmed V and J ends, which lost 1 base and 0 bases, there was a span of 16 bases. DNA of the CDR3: TGTGCCAGCAGCTTAGTATTCGGAGGGGAAAGCTCTGGAAACACCATATATTTT. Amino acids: CASSLVFGGESSGNTIYF.

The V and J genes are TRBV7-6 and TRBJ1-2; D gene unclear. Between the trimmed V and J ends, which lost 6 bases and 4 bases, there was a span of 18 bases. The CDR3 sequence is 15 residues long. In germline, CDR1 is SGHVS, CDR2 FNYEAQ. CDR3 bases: TGTGCCAGCAGACCCCGGCCCTTTACGGGCTATGGCTACACCTTC. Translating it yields CASRPRPFTGYGYTF.

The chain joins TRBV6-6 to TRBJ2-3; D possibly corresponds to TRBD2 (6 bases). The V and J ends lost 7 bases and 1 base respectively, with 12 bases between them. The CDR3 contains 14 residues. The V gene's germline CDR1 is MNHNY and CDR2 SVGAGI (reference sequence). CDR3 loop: CASTPGLRTDTQYF. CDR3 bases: TGTGCCAGCACCCCGGGACTCCGCACAGATACGCAGTATTTT.

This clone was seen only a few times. Here the CDR3 reads CASSLAGTSGPDTDTQYF. CDR3 in DNA: TGTGCCAGCAGCTTAGCCGGGACTAGCGGGCCTGACACAGATACGCAGTATTTT. The chain links TRBV7-3 to TRBJ2-3, with 12 positions matching TRBD2. Germline-derived CDR1 and CDR2 are SGHTA and FQGTGA. The length of the CDR3 is 18 residues. The trim removed 2 bases at V and 2 bases at J, leaving 8 bases unmatched.

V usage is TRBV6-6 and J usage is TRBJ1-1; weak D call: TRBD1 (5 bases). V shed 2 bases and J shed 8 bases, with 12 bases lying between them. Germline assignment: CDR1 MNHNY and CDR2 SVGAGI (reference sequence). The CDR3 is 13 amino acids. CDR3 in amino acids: CASSYQGGWEAFF. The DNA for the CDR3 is TGTGCCAGCAGTTACCAGGGCGGCTGGGAAGCTTTCTTT.

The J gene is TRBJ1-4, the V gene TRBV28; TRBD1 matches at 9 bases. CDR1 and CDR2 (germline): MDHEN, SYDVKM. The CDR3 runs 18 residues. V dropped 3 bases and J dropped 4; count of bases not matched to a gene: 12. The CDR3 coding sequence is TGTGCCAGCAGTTTGGTTACGGGACAGGGTTTCTTTAATGAAAAACTGTTTTTT. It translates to CASSLVTGQGFFNEKLFF.

CDR3 amino acids: CSVETENTDTQYF. The CDR3 DNA follows: TGCAGCGTCGAGACAGAAAACACAGATACGCAGTATTTT. This sequence joins TRBV29-1 and TRBJ2-3, with D tentatively TRBD1 (5 bases). Trimming took off 6 bases at V and 2 bases at J, with 12 bases between the two ends. CDR1 is SQVTM and CDR2 is ANQGSEA in the germline V gene. This CDR3 comprises 13 residues.

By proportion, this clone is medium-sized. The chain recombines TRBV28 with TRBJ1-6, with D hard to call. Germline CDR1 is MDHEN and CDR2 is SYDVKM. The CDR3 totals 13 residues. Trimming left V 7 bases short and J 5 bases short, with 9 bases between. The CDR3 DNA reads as TGTGCCAGCAAAGGAGGGAATAATTCACCCCTCCACTTT. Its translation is CASKGGNNSPLHF.

The CDR3 protein is CASSGQGLNTEAFF. CDR3 bases: TGTGCCAGCAGTGGACAGGGGTTGAACACTGAAGCTTTCTTT. The chain joins TRBV7-9 to TRBJ1-1, with TRBD1 matching over 9 bases. Looked up from germline, CDR1 is SEHNR and CDR2 is FQNEAQ (reference sequence). This CDR3 has 14 amino acids. With V trimmed by 6 bases and J by 0 bases, 2 bases remained unmatched.

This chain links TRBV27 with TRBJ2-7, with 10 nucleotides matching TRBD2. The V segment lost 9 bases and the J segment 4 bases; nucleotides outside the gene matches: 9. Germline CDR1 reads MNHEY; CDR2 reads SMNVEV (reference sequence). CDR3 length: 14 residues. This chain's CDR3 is CARSRKRGGYEQYV. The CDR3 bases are TGTGCCAGATCAAGAAAGCGGGGGGGATACGAGCAGTACGTC.

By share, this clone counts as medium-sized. CDR3 nucleotides: TGTGCCAGCAGCTTAGGCGGGGGAGTAGCGGAGACCCAGTACTTC. Encoded protein: CASSLGGGVAETQYF. The chain couples TRBV7-6 to TRBJ2-5, with 7 nucleotides matching TRBD2. Germline values: CDR1 SGHVS, CDR2 FNYEAQ. The CDR3 has 15 amino acids. Trimming took 1 base from V and 5 from J; bases not matched to a gene: 7.

CDR3 region: CASSAVTGSFQPQHF. DNA for the CDR3: TGTGCCAGCAGTGCCGTGACAGGGAGTTTTCAGCCCCAGCATTTT. J is TRBJ1-5 and V is TRBV27; 7 bases are shared with TRBD1. The CDR3 totals 15 residues. The V and J ends lost 5 bases and 6 bases, in that order; junction bases with no gene match: 10. Per the germline V gene, CDR1 is MNHEY and CDR2 is SMNVEV (reference sequence).

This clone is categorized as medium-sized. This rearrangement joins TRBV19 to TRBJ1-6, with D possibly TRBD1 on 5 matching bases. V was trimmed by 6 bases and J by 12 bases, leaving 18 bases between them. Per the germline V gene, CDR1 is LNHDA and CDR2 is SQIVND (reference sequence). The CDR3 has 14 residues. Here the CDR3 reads CASSVLGGVEPLHF. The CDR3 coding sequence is TGTGCCAGTAGCGTCTTGGGGGGGGTTGAACCCCTCCACTTT.

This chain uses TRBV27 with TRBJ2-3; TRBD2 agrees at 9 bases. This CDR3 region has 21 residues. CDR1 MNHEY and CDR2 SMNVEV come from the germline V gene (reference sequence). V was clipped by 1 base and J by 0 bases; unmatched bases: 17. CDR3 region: CASSLFSGGPKERISTDTQYF. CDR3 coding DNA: TGTGCCAGCAGTTTATTTAGCGGGGGCCCCAAAGAGAGAATAAGCACAGATACGCAGTATTTT.

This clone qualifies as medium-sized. CDR3 loop: CASTAPHTGDTEAFF. As DNA, the CDR3 is TGTGCCAGCACAGCACCCCATACAGGGGATACTGAAGCTTTCTTT. This chain connects TRBV2 to TRBJ1-1; 7 bases map to TRBD1. V trimming: 7 bases; J trimming: 5 bases; junction bases outside the gene matches: 13. This CDR3 comprises 15 residues. In germline, CDR1 is SNHLY, CDR2 FYNNEI.

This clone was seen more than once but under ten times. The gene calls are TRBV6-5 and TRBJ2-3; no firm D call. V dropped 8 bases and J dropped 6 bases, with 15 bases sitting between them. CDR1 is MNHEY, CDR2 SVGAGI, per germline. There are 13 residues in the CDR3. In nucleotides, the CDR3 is TGTGCCAGCGGAACGTCGCAGCGTGATACGCAGTATTTT. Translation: CASGTSQRDTQYF.

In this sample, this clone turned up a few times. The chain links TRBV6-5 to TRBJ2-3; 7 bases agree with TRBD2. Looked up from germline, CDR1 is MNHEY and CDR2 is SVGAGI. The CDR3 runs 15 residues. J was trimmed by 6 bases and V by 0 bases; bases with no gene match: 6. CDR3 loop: CASSYSTGEGDTQYF. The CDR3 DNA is TGTGCCAGCAGTTACTCGACCGGGGAGGGGGATACGCAGTATTTT.

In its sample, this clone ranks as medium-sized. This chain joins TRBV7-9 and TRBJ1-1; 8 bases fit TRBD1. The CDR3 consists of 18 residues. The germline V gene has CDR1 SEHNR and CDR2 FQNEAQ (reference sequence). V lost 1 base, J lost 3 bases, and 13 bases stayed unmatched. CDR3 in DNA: TGTGCCAGCAGCTTAGAATTAGGGGAGACAGGGGCGGACACTGAAGCTTTCTTT. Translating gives CASSLELGETGADTEAFF.

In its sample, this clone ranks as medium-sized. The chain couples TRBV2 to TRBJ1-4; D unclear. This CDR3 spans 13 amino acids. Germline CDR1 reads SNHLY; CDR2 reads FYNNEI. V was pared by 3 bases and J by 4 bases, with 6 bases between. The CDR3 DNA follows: TGTGCCAGCAGTGACCAGAATAATGAAAAACTGTTTTTT. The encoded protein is CASSDQNNEKLFF. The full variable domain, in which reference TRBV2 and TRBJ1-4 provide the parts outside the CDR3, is EPEVTQTPSHQVTQMGQEVILRCVPISNHLYFYWYRQILGQKVEFLVSFYNNEISEKSEIFDDQFSVERPDGSNFTLKIRSTKLEDSAMYFCASSDQNNEKLFFGSGTQLSVL.

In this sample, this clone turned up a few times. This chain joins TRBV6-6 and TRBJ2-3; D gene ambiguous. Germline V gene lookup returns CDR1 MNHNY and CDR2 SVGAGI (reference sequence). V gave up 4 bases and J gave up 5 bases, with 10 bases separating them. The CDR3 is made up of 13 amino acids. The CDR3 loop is CASSFLQQDTQYF. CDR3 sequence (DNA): TGTGCCAGCAGTTTCTTACAGCAAGATACGCAGTATTTT.

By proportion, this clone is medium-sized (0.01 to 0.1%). CDR3 protein: CASSWGQGAHEQYV. CDR3 DNA sequence: TGTGCCAGCAGCTGGGGACAGGGGGCTCACGAGCAGTACGTC. The chain joins TRBV5-5 to TRBJ2-7; the match to TRBD1 covers 12 bases. CDR3 size: 14 residues. The V gene end was trimmed by 3 bases and the J gene end by 5 bases; junction bases not matched to a gene: 3. Germline V gene sequence: CDR1 SGHKS, CDR2 YYEKEE (reference sequence).

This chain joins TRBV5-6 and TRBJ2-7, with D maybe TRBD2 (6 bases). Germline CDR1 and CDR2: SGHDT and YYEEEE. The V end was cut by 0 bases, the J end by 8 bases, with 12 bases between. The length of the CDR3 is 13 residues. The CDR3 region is CASSLASEGKQYV. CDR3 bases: TGTGCCAGCAGCTTGGCTAGCGAGGGGAAGCAGTACGTC.

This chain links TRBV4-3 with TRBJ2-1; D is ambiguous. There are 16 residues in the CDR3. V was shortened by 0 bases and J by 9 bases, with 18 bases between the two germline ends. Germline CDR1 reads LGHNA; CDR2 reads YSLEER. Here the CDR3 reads CASSQDVIGDTIEQFF. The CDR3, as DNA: TGCGCCAGCAGCCAAGATGTGATTGGCGATACTATTGAGCAGTTCTTC.

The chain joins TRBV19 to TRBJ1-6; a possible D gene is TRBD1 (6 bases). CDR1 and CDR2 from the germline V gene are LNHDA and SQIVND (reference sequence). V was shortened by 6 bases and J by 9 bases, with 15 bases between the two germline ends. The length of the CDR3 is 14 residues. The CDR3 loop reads CASRKTRGGSPLHF. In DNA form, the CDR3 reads TGTGCCAGTAGGAAAACAAGAGGGGGTTCACCCCTCCACTTT.

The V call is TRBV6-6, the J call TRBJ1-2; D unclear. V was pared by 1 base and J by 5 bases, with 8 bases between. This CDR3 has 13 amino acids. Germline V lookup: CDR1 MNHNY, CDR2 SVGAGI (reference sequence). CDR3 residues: CASSYFRGYGYTF. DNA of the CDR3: TGTGCCAGCAGTTACTTCCGAGGATATGGCTACACCTTC.

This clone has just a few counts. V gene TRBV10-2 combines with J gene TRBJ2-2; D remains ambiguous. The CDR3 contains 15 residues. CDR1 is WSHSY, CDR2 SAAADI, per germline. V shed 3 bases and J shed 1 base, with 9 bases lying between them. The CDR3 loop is CASSDWALNTGELFF. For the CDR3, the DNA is TGCGCCAGCAGTGATTGGGCTTTGAACACCGGGGAGCTGTTTTTT.

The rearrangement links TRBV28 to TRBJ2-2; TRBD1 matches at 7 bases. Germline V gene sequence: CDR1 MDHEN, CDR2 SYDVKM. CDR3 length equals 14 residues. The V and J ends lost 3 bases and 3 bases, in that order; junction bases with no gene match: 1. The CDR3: CASSFRGYTGELFF. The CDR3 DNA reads TGTGCCAGCAGTTTCAGGGGGTACACCGGGGAGCTGTTTTTT.

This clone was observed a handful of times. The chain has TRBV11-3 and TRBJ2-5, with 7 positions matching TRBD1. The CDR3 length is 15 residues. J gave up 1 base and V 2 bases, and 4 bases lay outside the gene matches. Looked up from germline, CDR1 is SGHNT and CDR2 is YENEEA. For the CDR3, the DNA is TGTGCCAGCAGCTTATCAGGGGGTAGCCAAGAGACCCAGTACTTC. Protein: CASSLSGGSQETQYF.

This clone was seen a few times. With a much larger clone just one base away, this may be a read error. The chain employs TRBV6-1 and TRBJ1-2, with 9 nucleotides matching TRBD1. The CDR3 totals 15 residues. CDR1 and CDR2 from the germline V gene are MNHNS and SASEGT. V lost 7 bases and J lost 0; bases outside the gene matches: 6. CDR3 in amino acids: CASMLGQGTNYGYTF. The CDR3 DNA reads TGTGCCAGCATGCTGGGACAGGGTACTAACTATGGCTACACCTTC.